These T cell receptor beta chains were read from a single sample in a study of control samples from healthy donors and cancer patients. Measured with immunoSEQ multiplex PCR; TCRdb has only the in-frame clones, and not every one. The sample lists 150,000 to 200,000 clones, 80% to 95% occurring once. The specimen was blood. These receptors all come from a woman aged 25 to 45 in good health. CDR3s include the opening cysteine and the closing phenylalanine or tryptophan. Fields, in order: V gene, J gene, D gene, clone size, CDR3 protein, CDR3 DNA. D genes are given only for firm matches. Not all rows give a size; the values are once, few, many and, for expanded clones, a class.

TRBV9,TRBJ2-5,.,.,CASSVVGSETQYF,TGTGCCAGCAGCGTAGTCGGGAGTGAGACCCAGTACTTC
TRBV18,TRBJ2-5,.,.,CASSPPSAQETQYF,TGTGCCAGCTCGCCTCCTAGCGCACAAGAGACCCAGTACTTC
TRBV13,TRBJ2-3,TRBD1,.,CASVRQGDTDTQYF,TGTGCCAGCGTACGACAGGGGGACACAGATACGCAGTATTTT
TRBV5-4,TRBJ1-4,.,.,CASSLDSGRNEKLFF,TGTGCCAGCAGCCTGGACTCGGGCCGAAATGAAAAACTGTTTTTT
TRBV4-2,TRBJ2-2,.,.,CASSQGLIGSTNTGELFF,TGTGCCAGCAGCCAAGGTCTTATCGGGAGCACGAACACCGGGGAGCTGTTTTTT
TRBV18,TRBJ2-2,.,.,CASSPFSNRVTGELFF,TGTGCCAGCTCACCATTCTCGAACAGGGTCACCGGGGAGCTGTTTTTT
TRBV7-3,TRBJ2-3,TRBD2,once,CASSSAGGTQYF,TGTGCCAGCAGCTCCGCGGGGGGTACGCAGTATTTT
TRBV5-5,TRBJ1-1,.,.,CASSLGPTVNTEAFF,TGTGCCAGCAGCTTGGGGCCCACAGTGAACACTGAAGCTTTCTTT
TRBV28,TRBJ2-3,.,.,CASSYQDGRNTQYF,TGTGCCAGCAGTTACCAGGACGGGAGAAATACGCAGTATTTT
TRBV6-5,TRBJ1-5,.,.,CASSYRDSNQPQHF,TGTGCCAGCAGCTACAGGGATAGCAATCAGCCCCAGCATTTT
TRBV5-6,TRBJ1-4,TRBD1,.,CASSLFNRGAELFF,TGTGCCAGCAGCTTATTTAACAGGGGGGCGGAACTGTTTTTT
TRBV2,TRBJ2-5,.,.,CASSEAPGRETQYF,TGTGCCAGCAGTGAAGCTCCAGGGAGAGAGACCCAGTACTTC
TRBV13,TRBJ2-7,.,.,CASSYTVWGSSYEQYF,TGTGCCAGCAGCTATACGGTCTGGGGAAGCTCCTACGAGCAGTACTTC
TRBV7-9,TRBJ2-2,.,.,CASALGGGELFF,TGTGCCAGCGCCTTGGGCGGCGGGGAGCTGTTTTTT
TRBV7-2,TRBJ2-1,.,.,CASSLLGQGHNEQFF,TGTGCCAGCAGCTTATTGGGGCAGGGCCACAATGAGCAGTTCTTC
TRBV5-1,TRBJ1-1,TRBD1,.,CASSLVIPGQGVNTEAFF,TGCGCCAGCAGCTTGGTTATTCCGGGACAGGGGGTGAACACTGAAGCTTTCTTT
TRBV28,TRBJ1-4,TRBD1,.,CASSLSGTVLEKLFF,TGTGCCAGCAGTTTATCCGGGACAGTGCTAGAAAAACTGTTTTTT
TRBV4-3,TRBJ2-3,.,.,CASSQDMGADTQYF,TGCGCCAGCAGCCAAGATATGGGAGCAGATACGCAGTATTTT
TRBV24-1,TRBJ2-7,.,.,CATSEAGTKSSYEQYF,TGTGCCACCAGTGAAGCCGGGACAAAGAGCTCCTACGAGCAGTACTTC
TRBV6-2/TRBV6-3,TRBJ1-5,.,.,CASSYDSLNQPQHF,TGTGCCAGCAGTTACGACAGCCTCAATCAGCCCCAGCATTTT